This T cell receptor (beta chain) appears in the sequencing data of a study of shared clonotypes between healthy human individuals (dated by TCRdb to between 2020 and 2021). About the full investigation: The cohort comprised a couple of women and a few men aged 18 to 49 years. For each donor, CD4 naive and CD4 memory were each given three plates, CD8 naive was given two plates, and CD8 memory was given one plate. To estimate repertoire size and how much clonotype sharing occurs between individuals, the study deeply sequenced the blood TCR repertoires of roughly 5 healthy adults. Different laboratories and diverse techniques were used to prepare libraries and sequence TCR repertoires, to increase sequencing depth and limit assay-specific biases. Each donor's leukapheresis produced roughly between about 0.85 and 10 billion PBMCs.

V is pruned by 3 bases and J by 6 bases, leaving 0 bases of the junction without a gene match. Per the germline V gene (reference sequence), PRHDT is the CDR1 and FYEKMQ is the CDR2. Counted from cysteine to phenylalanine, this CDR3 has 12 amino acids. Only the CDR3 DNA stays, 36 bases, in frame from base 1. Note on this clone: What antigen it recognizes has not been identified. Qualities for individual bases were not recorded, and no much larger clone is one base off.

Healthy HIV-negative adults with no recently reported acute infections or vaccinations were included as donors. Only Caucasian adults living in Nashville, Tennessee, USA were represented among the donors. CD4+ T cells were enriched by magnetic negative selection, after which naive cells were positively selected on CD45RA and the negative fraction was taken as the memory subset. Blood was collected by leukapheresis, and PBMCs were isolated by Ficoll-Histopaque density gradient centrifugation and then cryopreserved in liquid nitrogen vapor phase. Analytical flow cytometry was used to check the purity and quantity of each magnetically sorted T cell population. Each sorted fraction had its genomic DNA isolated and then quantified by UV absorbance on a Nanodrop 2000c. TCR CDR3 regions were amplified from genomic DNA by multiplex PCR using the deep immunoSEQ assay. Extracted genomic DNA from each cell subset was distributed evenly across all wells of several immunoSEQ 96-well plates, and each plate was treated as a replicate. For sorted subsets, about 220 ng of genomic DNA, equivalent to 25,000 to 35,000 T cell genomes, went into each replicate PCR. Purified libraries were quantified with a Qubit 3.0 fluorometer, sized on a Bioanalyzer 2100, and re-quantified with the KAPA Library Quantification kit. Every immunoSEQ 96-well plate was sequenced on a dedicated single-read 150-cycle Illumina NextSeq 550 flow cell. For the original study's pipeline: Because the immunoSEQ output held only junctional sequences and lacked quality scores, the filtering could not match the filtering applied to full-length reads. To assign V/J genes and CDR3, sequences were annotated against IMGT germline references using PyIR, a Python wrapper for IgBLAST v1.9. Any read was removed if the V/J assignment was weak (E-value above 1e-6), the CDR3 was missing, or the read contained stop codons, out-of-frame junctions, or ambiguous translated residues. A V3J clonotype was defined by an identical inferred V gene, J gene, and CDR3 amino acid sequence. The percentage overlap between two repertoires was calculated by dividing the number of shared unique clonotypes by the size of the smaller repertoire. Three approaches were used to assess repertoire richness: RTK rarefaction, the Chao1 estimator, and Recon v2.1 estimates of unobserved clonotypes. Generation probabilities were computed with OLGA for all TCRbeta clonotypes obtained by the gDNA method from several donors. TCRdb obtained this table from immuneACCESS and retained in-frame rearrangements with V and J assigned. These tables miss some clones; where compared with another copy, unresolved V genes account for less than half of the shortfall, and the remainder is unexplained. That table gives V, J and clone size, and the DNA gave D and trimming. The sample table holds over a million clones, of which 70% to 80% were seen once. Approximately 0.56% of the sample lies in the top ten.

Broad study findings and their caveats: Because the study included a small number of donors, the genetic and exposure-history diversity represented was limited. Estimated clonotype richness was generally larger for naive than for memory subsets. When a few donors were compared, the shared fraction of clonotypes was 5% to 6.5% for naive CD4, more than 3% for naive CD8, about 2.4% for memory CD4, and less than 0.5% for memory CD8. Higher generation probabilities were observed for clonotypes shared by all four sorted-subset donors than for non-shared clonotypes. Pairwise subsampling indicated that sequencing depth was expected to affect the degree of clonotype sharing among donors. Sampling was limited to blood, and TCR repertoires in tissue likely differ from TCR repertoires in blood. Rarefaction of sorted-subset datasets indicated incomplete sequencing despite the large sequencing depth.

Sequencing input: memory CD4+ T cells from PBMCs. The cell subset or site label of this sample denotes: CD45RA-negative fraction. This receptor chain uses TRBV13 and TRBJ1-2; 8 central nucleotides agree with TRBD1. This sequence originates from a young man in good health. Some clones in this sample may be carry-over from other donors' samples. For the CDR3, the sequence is CASSLTGDGYTF. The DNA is TGTGCCAGCAGCTTGACAGGGGATGGCTACACCTTC.